This T cell receptor (beta chain) emerged from a study of shared clonotypes between healthy human individuals. The assay was immunoSEQ multiplex PCR, and TCRdb's table has in-frame clones only and misses some. The repertoire includes some 2,400,000 clones, about 94% of them detected once, and around 0.13% sits in the top ten. Findings and caveats of the study: Naive subsets typically showed greater estimated richness than memory subsets.

Researchers partitioned CD4+ cells into CD45RA+ naive and CD45RA-negative memory subsets. Germline CDR1 is LNHDA and CDR2 is SQIVND (reference sequence). Trimming pared 6 bases from V and 4 bases from J, leaving 24 bases between. The CDR3 length is 17 residues. For this clone: The antigen remains unidentified.

The sample comprised naive CD4+ T cells sorted from blood. Noted subset: CD45RA+ positively selected. This TCR was sampled from a man aged 18-30 years in good health. The chain has TRBV19 and TRBJ1-2; D may be TRBD1 (6 bases). CDR3 DNA sequence: TGTGCCAGTAGGGTAACCGGGACAACCTTAGATGGCTATGGCTACACCTTC. Translating it yields CASRVTGTTLDGYGYTF.